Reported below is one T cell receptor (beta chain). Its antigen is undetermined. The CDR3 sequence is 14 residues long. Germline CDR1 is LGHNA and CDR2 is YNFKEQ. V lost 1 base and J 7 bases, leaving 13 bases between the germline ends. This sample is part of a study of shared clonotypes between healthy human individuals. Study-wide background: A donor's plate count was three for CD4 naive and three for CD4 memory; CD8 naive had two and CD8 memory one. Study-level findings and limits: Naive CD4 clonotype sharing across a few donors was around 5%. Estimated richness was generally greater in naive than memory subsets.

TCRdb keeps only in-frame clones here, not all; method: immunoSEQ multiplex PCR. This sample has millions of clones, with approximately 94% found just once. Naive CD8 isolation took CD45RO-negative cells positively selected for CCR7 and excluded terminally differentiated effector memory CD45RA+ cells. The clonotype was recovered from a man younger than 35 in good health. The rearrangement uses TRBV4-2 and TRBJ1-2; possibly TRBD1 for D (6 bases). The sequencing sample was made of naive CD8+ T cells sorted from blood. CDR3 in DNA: TGTGCCAGCAGCCAAGTAGGGGGGGACGGTGGCTACACCTTC. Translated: CASSQVGGDGGYTF.